One TCR beta chain is described in this entry. The junction and the germline gene differ at one end; a read error may be behind it. This entry comes from a study of T cells in Graves' hyperthyroidism and ophthalmopathy. What was amplified from RNA transcripts were TCR beta CDR3 regions. RT-PCR in the first round (using the HTBI primer set) targeted the TCR CDR3. In TCRdb, the multiplex PCR reads were re-called with MiXCR into one record per CDR3 protein. This table has 350,000 or so distinct CDR3 sequences, approximately 18% appearing once. Calling Graves' hyperthyroidism stable meant ophthalmopathy did not progress within 18 months. Criteria for exclusion of patients were uncontrolled infection, other autoimmune disease, pregnancy or lactation. The CDR3 has 13 residues.

This TCR came from a woman in her forties or fifties with Graves' hyperthyroidism. The chain joins TRBV12-3 or TRBV12-4 to TRBJ1-3; tentative D call: TRBD1 (6 bases). Material: blood. This CDR3 reads CASMTGYGNTVYF. CDR3 nucleotides: TGTGCCAGCATGACAGGATATGGAAACACCGTATATTTT.